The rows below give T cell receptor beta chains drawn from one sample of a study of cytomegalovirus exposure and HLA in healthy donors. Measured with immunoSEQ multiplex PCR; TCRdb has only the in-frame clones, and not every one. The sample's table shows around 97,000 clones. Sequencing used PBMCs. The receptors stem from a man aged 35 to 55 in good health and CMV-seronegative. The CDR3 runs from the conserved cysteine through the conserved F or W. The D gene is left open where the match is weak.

CDR3 DNA: TGTGCCAGCAGCGCCAGGGGAGGGACCCAAGAGACCCAGTACTTC
CDR3 protein: CASSARGGTQETQYF
D gene: -
V gene: TRBV7-7
CDR3 length: 15
J gene: TRBJ2-5

CDR3 DNA: TGTGCCAGCAGTTTTAGGCGATCCGGGACAGGGGTTGAGCAGTACTTC
CDR3 protein: CASSFRRSGTGVEQYF
D gene: TRBD1
V gene: TRBV27
CDR3 length: 16
J gene: TRBJ2-7

CDR3 DNA: TGTGCCAGCGGGTCCGGACTAGAAGCCGGGGAGCTGTTTTTT
CDR3 protein: CASGSGLEAGELFF
D gene: TRBD2
V gene: TRBV6-5
CDR3 length: 14
J gene: TRBJ2-2

CDR3 DNA: TGCAGCGCCCGGGCGACTAGCGCCTACAATGAGCAGTTCTTC
CDR3 protein: CSARATSAYNEQFF
D gene: TRBD2
V gene: TRBV29-1
CDR3 length: 14
J gene: TRBJ2-1

CDR3 DNA: TGTGCCAGCACCCCCCAACGGACTAGCGCAACCTACAATGAGCAGTTCTTC
CDR3 protein: CASTPQRTSATYNEQFF
D gene: TRBD2
V gene: TRBV13
CDR3 length: 17
J gene: TRBJ2-1

CDR3 DNA: TGTGCCAGCAGCACCGCTTTTCGGAGTCGAGGCAATGAGCAGTTCTTC
CDR3 protein: CASSTAFRSRGNEQFF
D gene: -
V gene: TRBV5-4
CDR3 length: 16
J gene: TRBJ2-1

CDR3 DNA: TGTGCCAGCTTTCCCGGGACAGGGTTAAACTATGGCTACACCTTC
CDR3 protein: CASFPGTGLNYGYTF
D gene: TRBD1
V gene: TRBV6-5
CDR3 length: 15
J gene: TRBJ1-2

CDR3 DNA: TGCGCCAGCAGTTCGCTCGAGGAGCAGTTCTTC
CDR3 protein: CASSSLEEQFF
D gene: -
V gene: TRBV5-1
CDR3 length: 11
J gene: TRBJ2-1

CDR3 DNA: TGTGCCAGCAGCTCCGGACTAGCGGGGGAGGGAGGTGAGCAGTTCTTC
CDR3 protein: CASSSGLAGEGGEQFF
D gene: TRBD2
V gene: TRBV7-6
CDR3 length: 16
J gene: TRBJ2-1

CDR3 DNA: TGCGCCAGCAGCTCTTGGATACAGGGGGCAGGCACAGATACGCAGTATTTT
CDR3 protein: CASSSWIQGAGTDTQYF
D gene: TRBD1
V gene: TRBV5-1
CDR3 length: 17
J gene: TRBJ2-3

CDR3 DNA: TGCGCCAGCAGCCCGGGACAGACCGGGGAGCTGTTTTTT
CDR3 protein: CASSPGQTGELFF
D gene: TRBD1
V gene: TRBV5-1
CDR3 length: 13
J gene: TRBJ2-2

CDR3 DNA: TGTGCCAGCAGCGGCACAGGGGGAGTTGAGACCCAGTACTTC
CDR3 protein: CASSGTGGVETQYF
D gene: TRBD1
V gene: TRBV7-9
CDR3 length: 14
J gene: TRBJ2-5

CDR3 DNA: TGTGCCAGCAGTGTTCTGTTGGGGGACACCCGCTACGAGCAGTACTTC
CDR3 protein: CASSVLLGDTRYEQYF
D gene: -
V gene: TRBV6-1
CDR3 length: 16
J gene: TRBJ2-7

CDR3 DNA: TGTGCCAGCAGCTTAGATCTAGCGGGAGGGTTCGGAGATACGCAGTATTTT
CDR3 protein: CASSLDLAGGFGDTQYF
D gene: TRBD2
V gene: TRBV11-2
CDR3 length: 17
J gene: TRBJ2-3

CDR3 DNA: TGTGCCTGGAGTACAAAGGTCGCGGGACGGTACGAGCAGTACTTC
CDR3 protein: CAWSTKVAGRYEQYF
D gene: -
V gene: TRBV30
CDR3 length: 15
J gene: TRBJ2-7

CDR3 DNA: TGTGCCAGCAGCTTCGACAGGCGACGAACGAGGACTGAAGCTTTCTTT
CDR3 protein: CASSFDRRRTRTEAFF
D gene: -
V gene: TRBV11-2
CDR3 length: 16
J gene: TRBJ1-1

CDR3 DNA: TGCGCCAGCAGCTTGGTGGACAGAAATAGCAATCAGCCCCAGCATTTT
CDR3 protein: CASSLVDRNSNQPQHF
D gene: -
V gene: TRBV5-1
CDR3 length: 16
J gene: TRBJ1-5

CDR3 DNA: TGTGCCAGCAGCTTGGGACTAGCGGGGGGAAACATTCAGTACTTC
CDR3 protein: CASSLGLAGGNIQYF
D gene: TRBD2
V gene: TRBV5-6
CDR3 length: 15
J gene: TRBJ2-4

CDR3 DNA: TGTGCCAGCAGGGAGGGACGGAGCACAGATACGCAGTATTTT
CDR3 protein: CASREGRSTDTQYF
D gene: -
V gene: TRBV28
CDR3 length: 14
J gene: TRBJ2-3

CDR3 DNA: TGTGCCAGCAGTTTATACGGGGGCAATCAGCCCCAGCATTTT
CDR3 protein: CASSLYGGNQPQHF
D gene: -
V gene: TRBV27
CDR3 length: 14
J gene: TRBJ1-5

CDR3 DNA: TGTGCCTGGAGAGACAGGGCCCCGGTGGGCGCTTTCTTT
CDR3 protein: CAWRDRAPVGAFF
D gene: TRBD1
V gene: TRBV30
CDR3 length: 13
J gene: TRBJ1-1

CDR3 DNA: TGTGCCAGCAGCGACCGGGACAGGGGGTTTGGTACGCAGTATTTT
CDR3 protein: CASSDRDRGFGTQYF
D gene: TRBD1
V gene: TRBV9
CDR3 length: 15
J gene: TRBJ2-3

CDR3 DNA: TGTGCCAGCAGTCCCCCAGAGCGCGCCTACAATGAGCAGTTCTTC
CDR3 protein: CASSPPERAYNEQFF
D gene: -
V gene: TRBV13
CDR3 length: 15
J gene: TRBJ2-1

CDR3 DNA: TGTGCCAGCAGCAAAGGAGACAGGGGGCGGAGAAGCTATGGCTACACCTTC
CDR3 protein: CASSKGDRGRRSYGYTF
D gene: -
V gene: TRBV21-1
CDR3 length: 17
J gene: TRBJ1-2

CDR3 DNA: TGCGCCAGCAGCCCGCAGGCGGGGGGCGGCTTAGCCGGGGAGCTGTTTTTT
CDR3 protein: CASSPQAGGGLAGELFF
D gene: TRBD2
V gene: TRBV4-3
CDR3 length: 17
J gene: TRBJ2-2

CDR3 DNA: TGTGCCACCAGCATGGATCGGCAGGTTGAGGCGGGAGGCAACTACAATGAGCAGTTCTTC
CDR3 protein: CATSMDRQVEAGGNYNEQFF
D gene: TRBD2
V gene: TRBV15
CDR3 length: 20
J gene: TRBJ2-1

CDR3 DNA: TGTGCCATCCAGGGTGCGGCTAATGAAAAACTGTTTTTT
CDR3 protein: CAIQGAANEKLFF
D gene: -
V gene: TRBV6-6
CDR3 length: 13
J gene: TRBJ1-4

CDR3 DNA: TGTGCCAGCTCACCACCGGGGGACTCCGCAAACACCATATATTTT
CDR3 protein: CASSPPGDSANTIYF
D gene: -
V gene: TRBV18
CDR3 length: 15
J gene: TRBJ1-3

CDR3 DNA: TGTGCCAGCAGCTTCCGATCAGGCACAGATACGCAGTATTTT
CDR3 protein: CASSFRSGTDTQYF
D gene: -
V gene: TRBV5-4
CDR3 length: 14
J gene: TRBJ2-3

CDR3 DNA: TGCGCCAGCAGTATGGGGGGTAGCGGGCCCCAAGAGACCCAGTACTTC
CDR3 protein: CASSMGGSGPQETQYF
D gene: TRBD2
V gene: TRBV5-1
CDR3 length: 16
J gene: TRBJ2-5

CDR3 DNA: TGTGCCAGCAGTTACCCGACAGGGGGTGGTTTCGAGCAGTACTTC
CDR3 protein: CASSYPTGGGFEQYF
D gene: TRBD1
V gene: TRBV6-6
CDR3 length: 15
J gene: TRBJ2-7

CDR3 DNA: TGTGCCATCACCCCTGGGACTAGCGGGGGATCGGGCAATGAGCAGTTCTTC
CDR3 protein: CAITPGTSGGSGNEQFF
D gene: TRBD2
V gene: TRBV10-3
CDR3 length: 17
J gene: TRBJ2-1

CDR3 DNA: TGTGCCAGCAGCTTAGAAGTAGTGGAGACCCAGTACTTC
CDR3 protein: CASSLEVVETQYF
D gene: -
V gene: TRBV7-4
CDR3 length: 13
J gene: TRBJ2-5

CDR3 DNA: TGTGCCAGCAGCGGAACGGGACAACCCCAAGGGACCCAGTACTTC
CDR3 protein: CASSGTGQPQGTQYF
D gene: -
V gene: TRBV9
CDR3 length: 15
J gene: TRBJ2-5

CDR3 DNA: TGTGCCAGCAATCCTCAGGGTGGGGTGGGCTACACCTTC
CDR3 protein: CASNPQGGVGYTF
D gene: -
V gene: TRBV6-5
CDR3 length: 13
J gene: TRBJ1-2

CDR3 DNA: TGTGCCAGCCGGCGGGCTCCAACCTACGAGCAGTACTTC
CDR3 protein: CASRRAPTYEQYF
D gene: -
V gene: TRBV6-5
CDR3 length: 13
J gene: TRBJ2-7

CDR3 DNA: TGTGCCAGCAGTTTATCCGGGACAGGGTACCCGTTCTCCTACGAGCAGTACTTC
CDR3 protein: CASSLSGTGYPFSYEQYF
D gene: TRBD1
V gene: TRBV27
CDR3 length: 18
J gene: TRBJ2-7

CDR3 DNA: TGTGCCACCAGCAGAGCTGGGGGAGGAAACTATGGCTACACCTTC
CDR3 protein: CATSRAGGGNYGYTF
D gene: -
V gene: TRBV15
CDR3 length: 15
J gene: TRBJ1-2

CDR3 DNA: TGTGCAAATCGGAGGGATATGAACACTGAAGCTTTCTTT
CDR3 protein: CANRRDMNTEAFF
D gene: -
V gene: TRBV2
CDR3 length: 13
J gene: TRBJ1-1

CDR3 DNA: TGTGCCAGCAGTCACAACAGGGACCTTGGGGCCAACGTCCTGACTTTC
CDR3 protein: CASSHNRDLGANVLTF
D gene: -
V gene: TRBV5-5
CDR3 length: 16
J gene: TRBJ2-6

CDR3 DNA: TGTGCCATCAGTGAGTCGCTAGCGGGAGTTGAGACCCAGTACTTC
CDR3 protein: CAISESLAGVETQYF
D gene: TRBD2
V gene: TRBV10-3
CDR3 length: 15
J gene: TRBJ2-5

CDR3 DNA: TGTGCCAGCAGCCCCCGGGGGGCCGGTGAGCAGTTCTTC
CDR3 protein: CASSPRGAGEQFF
D gene: -
V gene: TRBV11-2
CDR3 length: 13
J gene: TRBJ2-1

CDR3 DNA: TGCGCCAGCAGCCAGTACAGGGAATACGAAAAACTGTTTTTT
CDR3 protein: CASSQYREYEKLFF
D gene: -
V gene: TRBV4-3
CDR3 length: 14
J gene: TRBJ1-4

CDR3 DNA: TGTGCCAGCAGCGCCACAACAGGGTTGGGGTTCTACGAGCAGTACTTC
CDR3 protein: CASSATTGLGFYEQYF
D gene: -
V gene: TRBV9
CDR3 length: 16
J gene: TRBJ2-7

CDR3 DNA: TGTGCCATCAGTGAAGTGGGAGGGAACACTGAAGCTTTCTTT
CDR3 protein: CAISEVGGNTEAFF
D gene: -
V gene: TRBV10-3
CDR3 length: 14
J gene: TRBJ1-1

CDR3 DNA: TGCAGCGTTGAAATAGGAAGAGGATACGAGCAGTACTTC
CDR3 protein: CSVEIGRGYEQYF
D gene: -
V gene: TRBV29-1
CDR3 length: 13
J gene: TRBJ2-7

CDR3 DNA: TGTGCCAGCAGCCCTGGGGCCAACGGGGGGACTGAAGCTTTCTTT
CDR3 protein: CASSPGANGGTEAFF
D gene: -
V gene: TRBV13
CDR3 length: 15
J gene: TRBJ1-1

CDR3 DNA: TGCAGCGTTGAAACTCTACAGGGGGCGGGCGGGGAGCTGTTTTTT
CDR3 protein: CSVETLQGAGGELFF
D gene: TRBD1
V gene: TRBV29-1
CDR3 length: 15
J gene: TRBJ2-2

CDR3 DNA: TGCGCCAGCAGCCAAGATCCGCTAGCGGAGTACACAGATACGCAGTATTTT
CDR3 protein: CASSQDPLAEYTDTQYF
D gene: TRBD2
V gene: TRBV4-3
CDR3 length: 17
J gene: TRBJ2-3

CDR3 DNA: TGTGCCAGCAGCCCAATAGGCGGGACAGCGAACACTGAAGCTTTCTTT
CDR3 protein: CASSPIGGTANTEAFF
D gene: TRBD1
V gene: TRBV7-8
CDR3 length: 16
J gene: TRBJ1-1

CDR3 DNA: TGCGCCAGCAGCTTGGGTCTAGCGGAAAGTGAGCAGTTCTTC
CDR3 protein: CASSLGLAESEQFF
D gene: TRBD2
V gene: TRBV5-1
CDR3 length: 14
J gene: TRBJ2-1

CDR3 DNA: TGTGCCAGCAGCCAAGCCGGGACAGGGAGGGGCGGCTACACCTTC
CDR3 protein: CASSQAGTGRGGYTF
D gene: TRBD1
V gene: TRBV4-2
CDR3 length: 15
J gene: TRBJ1-2

CDR3 DNA: TGTGCCAGTAGAAAGGGAGGGCCTATAGATGAGCAGTTCTTC
CDR3 protein: CASRKGGPIDEQFF
D gene: TRBD2
V gene: TRBV19
CDR3 length: 14
J gene: TRBJ2-1

CDR3 DNA: TGTGCCAGCTCACCACCGGGACAGGGGCCCTACGAGCAGTACTTC
CDR3 protein: CASSPPGQGPYEQYF
D gene: TRBD1
V gene: TRBV18
CDR3 length: 15
J gene: TRBJ2-7

CDR3 DNA: TGTGCCAGCAGTCCTCTAGCGGCTAGCTCCTACGAGCAGTACTTC
CDR3 protein: CASSPLAASSYEQYF
D gene: TRBD2
V gene: TRBV27
CDR3 length: 15
J gene: TRBJ2-7

CDR3 DNA: TGTGCCAGCACTTACTCGGGGACAGGGGAAGATACGCAGTATTTT
CDR3 protein: CASTYSGTGEDTQYF
D gene: TRBD1
V gene: TRBV18
CDR3 length: 15
J gene: TRBJ2-3

CDR3 DNA: TGTGCCACCAGCAGCCGAGTTACTAGCACAGATACGCAGTATTTT
CDR3 protein: CATSSRVTSTDTQYF
D gene: -
V gene: TRBV15
CDR3 length: 15
J gene: TRBJ2-3

CDR3 DNA: TGTGCCAGTAGCGACAGGGGGCTGGTCGGGGAGCTGTTTTTT
CDR3 protein: CASSDRGLVGELFF
D gene: TRBD1
V gene: TRBV19
CDR3 length: 14
J gene: TRBJ2-2

CDR3 DNA: TGTGCCAGCAGCCTCAGACTAGCGGGGGGGTCTATCGGGGAGCTGTTTTTT
CDR3 protein: CASSLRLAGGSIGELFF
D gene: TRBD2
V gene: TRBV7-6
CDR3 length: 17
J gene: TRBJ2-2

CDR3 DNA: TGTGCCAGCAGCTACACAGGGACCATGCAAGAGACCCAGTACTTC
CDR3 protein: CASSYTGTMQETQYF
D gene: -
V gene: TRBV7-8
CDR3 length: 15
J gene: TRBJ2-5